This T cell receptor beta chain originates from a study of neoadjuvant anti-PD-1 for oral cavity cancer. Profiling relied on immunoSEQ multiplex PCR, and the TCRdb table lists in-frame clones only, not all of them. The table shows approximately 14,000 clones, with about 70% occurring only once. This sequence was found in a person aged 35 to 85 with oral cavity squamous cell carcinoma. This specimen consisted of PBMCs, obtained before nivolumab (anti-PD-1) treatment.

The CDR3 loop reads CAWSVLGAGNEQYF. In DNA form, the CDR3 reads TGTGCCTGGAGTGTATTAGGGGCAGGTAACGAGCAGTACTTC. The V gene is TRBV30, the J gene TRBJ2-7; TRBD1 is a possible D gene (5 bases). V was pared by 0 bases and J by 5 bases, with 14 bases between. Germline CDR1 reads GTSNPN; CDR2 reads SVGIG (reference sequence). The CDR3 is 14 amino acids.